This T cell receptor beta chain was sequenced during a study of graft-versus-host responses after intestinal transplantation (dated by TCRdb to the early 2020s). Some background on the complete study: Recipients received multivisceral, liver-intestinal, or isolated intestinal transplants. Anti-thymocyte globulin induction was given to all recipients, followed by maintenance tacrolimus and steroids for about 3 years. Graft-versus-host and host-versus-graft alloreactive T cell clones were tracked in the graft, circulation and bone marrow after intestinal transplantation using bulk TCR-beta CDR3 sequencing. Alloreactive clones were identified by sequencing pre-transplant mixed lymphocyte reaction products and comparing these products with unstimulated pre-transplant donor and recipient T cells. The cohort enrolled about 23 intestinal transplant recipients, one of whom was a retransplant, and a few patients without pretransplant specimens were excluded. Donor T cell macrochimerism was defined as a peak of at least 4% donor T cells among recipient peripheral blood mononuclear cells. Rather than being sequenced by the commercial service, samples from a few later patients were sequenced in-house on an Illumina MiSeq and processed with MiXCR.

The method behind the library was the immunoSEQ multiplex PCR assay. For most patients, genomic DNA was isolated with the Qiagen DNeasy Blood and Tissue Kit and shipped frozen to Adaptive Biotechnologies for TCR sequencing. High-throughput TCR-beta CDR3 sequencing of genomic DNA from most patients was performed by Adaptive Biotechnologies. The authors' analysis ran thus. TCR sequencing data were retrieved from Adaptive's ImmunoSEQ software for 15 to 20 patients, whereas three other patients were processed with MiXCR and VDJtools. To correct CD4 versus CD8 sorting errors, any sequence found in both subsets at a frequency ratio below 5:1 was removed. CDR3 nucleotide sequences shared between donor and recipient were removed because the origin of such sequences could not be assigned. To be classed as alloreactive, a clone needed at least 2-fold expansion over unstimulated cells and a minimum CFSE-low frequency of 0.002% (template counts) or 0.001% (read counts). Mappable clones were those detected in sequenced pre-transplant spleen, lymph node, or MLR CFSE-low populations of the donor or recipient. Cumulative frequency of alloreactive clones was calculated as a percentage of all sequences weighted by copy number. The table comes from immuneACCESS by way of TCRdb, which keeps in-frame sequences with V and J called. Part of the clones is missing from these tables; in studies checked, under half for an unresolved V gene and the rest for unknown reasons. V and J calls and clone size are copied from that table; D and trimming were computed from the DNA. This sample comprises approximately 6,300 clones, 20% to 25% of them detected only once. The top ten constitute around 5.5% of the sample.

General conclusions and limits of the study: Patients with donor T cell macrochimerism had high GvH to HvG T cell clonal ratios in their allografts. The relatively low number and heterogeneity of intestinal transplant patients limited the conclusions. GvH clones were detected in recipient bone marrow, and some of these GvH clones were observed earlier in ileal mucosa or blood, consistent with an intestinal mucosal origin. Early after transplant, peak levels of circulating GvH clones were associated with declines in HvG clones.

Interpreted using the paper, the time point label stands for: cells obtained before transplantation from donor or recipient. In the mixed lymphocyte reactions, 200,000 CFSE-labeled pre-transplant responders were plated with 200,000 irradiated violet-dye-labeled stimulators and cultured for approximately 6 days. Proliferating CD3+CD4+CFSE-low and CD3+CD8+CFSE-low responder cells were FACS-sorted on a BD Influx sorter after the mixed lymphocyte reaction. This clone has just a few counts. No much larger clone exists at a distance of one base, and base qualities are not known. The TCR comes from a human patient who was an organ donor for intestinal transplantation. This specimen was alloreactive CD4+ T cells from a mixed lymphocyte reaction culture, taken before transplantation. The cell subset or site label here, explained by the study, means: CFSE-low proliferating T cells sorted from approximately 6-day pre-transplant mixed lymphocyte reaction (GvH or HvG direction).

In nucleotide form, the sequence is TGCGCCAGCAGCCAGAACACGGTTAACTATGGCTACACCTTC. Its translation is CASSQNTVNYGYTF. This chain is built from TRBV4-3 and TRBJ1-2; no D gene is confidently identified. The V end loses 3 bases and the J end loses 1 base, and a stretch of 9 bases separates them. From the cysteine up to the phenylalanine, the CDR3 has a length of 14 residues. Only the CDR3 region is kept as DNA, spanning 42 bases read in frame from base 1. Based on the germline V gene, the CDR1 and CDR2 sequences are LGHNA and YSLEER.